The 32 T cell receptor beta chains presented below share a single source sample, sequenced in a study of T-cell reconstitution after alpha-beta-depleted transplantation in children (dated by TCRdb to between 2015 and 2016). Per the publication, the treatment or condition label means: allogeneic hematopoietic cell transplantation with graft depleted of TCRalphabeta T cells and CD19 B cells. The library came from PCR. The instrument given in TCRdb is Illumina HiSeq 2500. TCR libraries were prepared with molecular barcoding, using unique molecular identifiers to normalize TCRbeta repertoire quantification. TCRdb cleaned the public reads at Q25 with fastp, built clones with MiXCR and kept in-frame beta chains. Rows are combined by CDR3 protein, so each entry shows the most common genes and DNA. Here the sample has about 170,000 distinct CDR3 sequences; 11% occur a single time. The ten largest clones capture over 10% of the sample.

The material sequenced was PBMCs, taken before TCRalphabeta/CD19-depleted stem cell transplant. The source of these receptors is a boy aged 2 to 9 with acute myeloid leukemia, due to receive a stem cell transplant.

This clonotype was seen repeatedly, ten times or more. The chain recombines TRBV21-1 with TRBJ2-1; the DNA was not used to check the table's D call, TRBD1. TRBV21-1 is a pseudogene locus. CDR3 length equals 11 residues. The CDR3 DNA reads as TGTGCCAGCAGTCCACAGGATGGGCAGTTCTTC. This codes for CASSPQDGQFF.

The table lists this clonotype with many counts. This chain uses TRBV29-1 with TRBJ2-3, with D possibly matching TRBD1 (5 bases). V lost 5 bases, J lost 2 bases, and 11 bases lay in between. Per germline, CDR1 SQVTM and CDR2 ANQGSEA. The CDR3 extends over 13 amino acids. The CDR3 DNA sequence: TGCAGCGTTAATCGACAGTCCACAGATACGCAGTATTTT. Its protein product is CSVNRQSTDTQYF.

This clonotype was seen more than once but under ten times. The rearrangement links TRBV11-3 to TRBJ2-1; TRBD1 is a possible D gene (5 bases). From germline, CDR1 is SGHNT and CDR2 YENEEA. V was trimmed by 5 bases and J by 0 bases, leaving 11 bases between them. The CDR3 sequence is 15 residues long. The CDR3 DNA is TGTGCCAGCAGCCTCGACAGTCTCTCCTACAATGAGCAGTTCTTC. This codes for CASSLDSLSYNEQFF.

This clonotype was picked up many times. CDR3 nucleotides: TGCAGCGTTGAAGACCCATCGTACAGGGCTGGCTATGGCTACACCTTC. It codes for CSVEDPSYRAGYGYTF. This rearrangement joins TRBV29-1 to TRBJ1-2; D might be TRBD1 (6 bases). V was clipped by 0 bases and J by 4 bases, with 18 bases between them. This CDR3 contains 16 residues. Germline CDR1 is SQVTM and CDR2 is ANQGSEA.

This clonotype appeared many times. This chain connects TRBV12-3 or TRBV12-4 to TRBJ2-5; D is undetermined. The CDR3 consists of 11 residues. The ends were cut back, 3 bases at V and 5 bases at J, with 4 bases in the middle. The CDR3 sequence is CASSFGETQYF. Written as DNA, the CDR3 is TGTGCCAGCAGTTTTGGGGAGACCCAGTACTTC.

This clonotype came up many times. The rearrangement joins TRBV6-1 to TRBJ2-5, with a weak D call TRBD2 (6 bases). Germline CDR1 MNHNS, CDR2 SASEGT. The length of the CDR3 is 13 residues. Trimming removed 8 bases from V and 2 bases from J, with 12 bases in between. DNA for the CDR3: TGTGCCAGCGGACCGGGACTTCAAGAGACCCAGTACTTC. Protein product: CASGPGLQETQYF.

The table lists this clonotype with a few counts. The chain uses TRBV3-1 and TRBJ2-1; 15 bases are a match to TRBD2. CDR1 is LGHDT, CDR2 YNNKEL, per germline (reference sequence). The CDR3 length is 16 residues. Germline trimming cut 3 bases from V and 8 bases from J; bases unmatched to any gene: 5. The CDR3 spells CASSQGTSGRRHEQFF. The CDR3 DNA is TGTGCCAGCAGCCAGGGGACTAGCGGGAGGAGGCATGAGCAGTTCTTC.

This chain links TRBV20-1 with TRBJ1-6, with 7 positions matching TRBD1. This CDR3 contains 14 residues. V trimming: 3 bases; J trimming: 7 bases; junction bases outside the gene matches: 6. Germline V CDR1 and CDR2: DFQATT, SNEGSKA (reference sequence). The CDR3, as DNA: TGCAGTGCTAGTCCGGGACAGAACAATTCACCCCTCCACTTT. Its protein product is CSASPGQNNSPLHF.

This clonotype came up many times. The chain recombines TRBV11-3 with TRBJ2-1; perhaps D is TRBD1 or TRBD2 (5 bases each). The germline V gene has CDR1 SGHNT and CDR2 YENEEA. The germline V and J ends were trimmed by 3 bases and 8 bases, with 17 bases remaining between them. The CDR3 runs 15 residues. CDR3 protein: CASSFRDGRRDEQFF. DNA for the CDR3: TGTGCCAGCAGCTTCCGGGACGGCCGCCGGGATGAGCAGTTCTTC.

This clonotype occurred many times. The chain couples TRBV5-1 to TRBJ1-2, with 7 bases matching TRBD1. The CDR3 covers 14 residues. Germline V CDR1 and CDR2: SGHRS, YFSETQ. Trimming removed 4 bases from V and 4 bases from J; junction bases left unmatched: 7. In nucleotides, the CDR3 is TGCGCCAGCAGCGCCTCGACAGGGTTCTATGGCTACACCTTC. Protein product: CASSASTGFYGYTF.

This clonotype was seen repeatedly, ten times or more. This rearrangement joins TRBV7-8 to TRBJ1-5; D is unclear. Per germline, CDR1 SGHVS and CDR2 FQNEAQ. V dropped 3 bases and J dropped 2 bases, with 17 bases sitting between them. This CDR3 region has 17 residues. CDR3: CASSLLARGRGNQPQHF. The CDR3 DNA reads as TGTGCCAGCAGCTTGTTGGCGCGGGGAAGGGGCAATCAGCCCCAGCATTTT.

At least ten counts were recorded for this clonotype. The gene calls are TRBV12-3 or TRBV12-4 and TRBJ2-3; possible D gene TRBD2, 5 bases. Trimming removed 3 bases from V and 5 bases from J, with 12 bases in between. This CDR3 spans 14 amino acids. The CDR3 nucleotides read TGTGCCAGCAGTTTTAGCGCCCTCGAAGATACGCAGTATTTT. It encodes CASSFSALEDTQYF.

This clonotype was detected many times. V is TRBV28 and J is TRBJ2-1, with 16 bases aligning to TRBD2. CDR1 MDHEN and CDR2 SYDVKM come from the germline V gene. The V and J ends lost 7 bases and 8 bases, in that order; junction bases with no gene match: 2. The CDR3 extends over 14 amino acids. The DNA of the CDR3 is TGTGCCAGCACCGGGACTAGCGGGAGGGATGAGCAGTTCTTC. Translating it yields CASTGTSGRDEQFF.

Details on this clonotype: With a much larger clone just one base away, this may be a read error. V and J are TRBV6-5 and TRBJ2-5, with D perhaps TRBD2 (6 bases). The CDR3 totals 15 residues. Germline loops: CDR1 MNHEY, CDR2 SVGAGI. For the CDR3, the DNA is TGTGCCAGCAGTTACTCTTACGGGACTGAAGAGACCCAGCACTTC. It yields the protein CASSYSYGTEETQHF.

This clonotype was recorded at least ten times. The chain recombines TRBV6-2 or TRBV6-3 with TRBJ2-5, with D maybe TRBD2 (7 bases). V gave up 4 bases and J gave up 5 bases, with 17 bases separating them. This CDR3 region has 15 residues. In germline, CDR1 is MNHEY, CDR2 SVGEGT. The CDR3 protein is CASSSPRGGLETQYF. The CDR3 nucleotides are TGTGCCAGCAGTTCCCCGAGGGGGGGACTGGAGACCCAGTACTTC.

This clonotype was seen at least ten times. The rearrangement links TRBV3-1 to TRBJ2-2; 7 bases match TRBD1. The CDR3 is 12 residues long. V dropped 6 bases and J dropped 6; count of bases not matched to a gene: 1. Germline values: CDR1 LGHDT, CDR2 YNNKEL (reference sequence). The DNA for the CDR3 is TGTGCCAGCAGACAGGGGCCCGGGGAGCTGTTTTTT. Protein product: CASRQGPGELFF.

This clonotype was detected many times. The J gene is TRBJ1-2, the V gene TRBV20-1, with D perhaps TRBD1 (6 bases). V lost 0 bases, J lost 7 bases, and 18 bases lay in between. The CDR3 runs to 15 residues. Germline V lookup: CDR1 DFQATT, CDR2 SNEGSKA (reference sequence). The CDR3 spells CSARDLFRGSGGYTF. The CDR3 nucleotides read TGCAGTGCTAGAGATCTGTTCAGGGGTAGCGGTGGCTACACCTTC.

This clonotype has a count of ten or more. The V call is TRBV12-3 or TRBV12-4, the J call TRBJ2-3, with 7 bases identical to TRBD1. V gave up 7 bases and J gave up 4 bases; unmatched junction bases: 8. This CDR3 region has 14 residues. In DNA, the CDR3 is TGTGCCAGCACACCGGGGCAGGGGGCAGATACGCAGTATTTT. It translates to CASTPGQGADTQYF.

This clonotype was seen at least ten times. This sequence joins TRBV20-1 and TRBJ2-1, with D uncertain. This CDR3 is built from 13 residues. The germline gives CDR1 DFQATT, CDR2 SNEGSKA (reference sequence). The CDR3 is CSALVGSYNEQFF. For the CDR3, the DNA is TGCAGCGCCCTGGTAGGGTCCTACAATGAGCAGTTCTTC.

The chain is built from TRBV7-9 and TRBJ2-7, with 9 nucleotides matching TRBD1. The CDR3 is 16 amino acids. Germline CDR1 reads SEHNR; CDR2 reads FQNEAQ (reference sequence). The trim removed 2 bases at V and 5 bases at J, leaving 10 bases unmatched. CDR3 sequence: CASSLISGQGSDEQYF. As DNA, the CDR3 is TGTGCCAGCAGCTTAATAAGCGGACAGGGGAGCGACGAGCAGTACTTC.

This clonotype was counted ten times or more. This chain uses TRBV5-1 with TRBJ2-1, with TRBD2 matching over 7 bases. This CDR3 is 18 amino acids long. Germline lookup yields CDR1 SGHRS and CDR2 YFSETQ. With 2 bases clipped from V and 1 base from J, the junction kept 12 bases outside the gene matches. CDR3 protein: CASSLPSGSRISYNEQFF. The CDR3 nucleotides read TGCGCCAGCAGCTTACCTAGCGGCAGTAGAATATCCTACAATGAGCAGTTCTTC.

This clonotype was detected ten times or more. The rearrangement joins TRBV6-5 to TRBJ1-6; no clear D gene. CDR3 length: 16 amino acids. Germline CDR1 and CDR2: MNHEY and SVGAGI. Trimming stripped 0 bases from V and 4 bases from J, with 10 bases between. CDR3 protein: CASSYSINTYNSPLHF. Here the CDR3 DNA reads TGTGCCAGCAGTTACTCGATCAACACTTATAATTCACCCCTCCACTTT.

This clonotype was recorded at least ten times. The chain carries TRBV3-1 and TRBJ1-1; D ambiguous. This CDR3 contains 16 residues. Looked up from germline, CDR1 is LGHDT and CDR2 is YNNKEL (reference sequence). Deletions cut 0 bases from V and 2 bases from J, with 13 bases between. CDR3 DNA: TGTGCCAGCAGCCAAGATCTTACTCACAGAAACACTGAAGCTTTCTTT. Translated, it gives CASSQDLTHRNTEAFF.

In this sample, this clonotype turned up many times. This chain links TRBV27 with TRBJ2-3; D not certain. This CDR3 comprises 13 residues. The germline gives CDR1 MNHEY, CDR2 SMNVEV (reference sequence). Trimming stripped 7 bases from V and 2 bases from J, with 10 bases between. The DNA for the CDR3 is TGTGCCAGCAAGTACGATACCACAGATACGCAGTATTTT. Translating it yields CASKYDTTDTQYF.

Worth noting for this clonotype: The germline gene is not matched at one end of the junction; a read error may be the cause. This chain joins TRBV3-1 and TRBJ2-7; D is ambiguous. This CDR3 is built from 17 residues. Germline assignment: CDR1 LGHDT and CDR2 YNNKEL (reference sequence). CDR3: CACSQDWGDWAADEQYF. The CDR3 DNA follows: TGTGCCTGCAGCCAAGATTGGGGTGACTGGGCTGCGGACGAGCAGTACTTC.

Ten or more counts support this clonotype. The chain combines TRBV5-1 with TRBJ2-3; weak D call: TRBD2 (5 bases). V shed 4 bases and J shed 2 bases, with 11 bases lying between them. Germline assignment: CDR1 SGHRS and CDR2 YFSETQ. This CDR3 is 14 amino acids long. For the CDR3, the DNA is TGCGCCAGCAGCGAGAGCGGAGTCACAGATACGCAGTATTTT. Translating gives CASSESGVTDTQYF.

This clonotype was observed many times. The chain combines TRBV4-1 with TRBJ2-1; TRBD1 agrees at 10 bases. The CDR3 sequence is 15 residues long. Germline CDR1 MGHRA, CDR2 YSYEKL. Unmatched junction bases numbered 10, after V lost 6 bases and J lost 8 bases. The CDR3 nucleotides read TGCGCCAGCAGGCTCCGGGACAGGGGTTATGATGAGCAGTTCTTC. This translates into CASRLRDRGYDEQFF.

This clonotype was seen repeatedly, ten times or more. The rearrangement joins TRBV28 to TRBJ1-5; a possible D gene is TRBD1 (5 bases). Germline V gene sequence: CDR1 MDHEN, CDR2 SYDVKM. There are 12 residues in the CDR3. The ends were cut back, 6 bases at V and 6 bases at J, with 9 bases in the middle. The DNA for the CDR3 is TGTGCCAGCAGCCAGGGTTTTCAGCCCCAGCATTTT. Encoded protein: CASSQGFQPQHF.

This clonotype was observed at least ten times. V gene TRBV12-3 or TRBV12-4 combines with J gene TRBJ2-7; D could derive from TRBD1 or TRBD2 (5 bases each). Trimming shortened V by 3 bases and J by 2 bases, and 11 bases separated the two germline ends. The CDR3 runs 14 residues. The CDR3 region is CASSFPGDPYEQYF. The CDR3 region has the DNA TGTGCCAGCAGTTTTCCCGGGGACCCCTACGAGCAGTACTTC.

This clonotype was recorded at least ten times. The V gene is TRBV28, the J gene TRBJ2-4, with 9 bases identical to TRBD1. Per germline, CDR1 MDHEN and CDR2 SYDVKM. The junction had 3 bases not matched to a gene; V was cut back by 4 bases and J by 8 bases. CDR3 size: 13 residues. CDR3 loop: CASSWGDRDIQYF. CDR3 bases: TGTGCCAGCAGTTGGGGGGACAGGGACATTCAGTACTTC.

In this sample, this clonotype turned up many times. The chain recombines TRBV7-8 with TRBJ2-4; 7 bases line up with TRBD2. Trimming cost V 6 bases and J 3 bases; bases outside gene matches: 8. There are 15 residues in the CDR3. Germline assignment: CDR1 SGHVS and CDR2 FQNEAQ. CDR3 sequence (DNA): TGTGCCAGCAGTAAGACTAGCTCGGTCAAAAACATTCAGTACTTC. This codes for CASSKTSSVKNIQYF.

This clonotype was detected ten times or more. The junction differs from germline at one of its ends, possibly a read error. This chain links TRBV2 with TRBJ1-2; D may be TRBD1 (5 bases). The V gene's germline CDR1 is SNHLY and CDR2 FYNNEI. CDR3 size: 16 residues. In DNA form, the CDR3 reads TGTGCCATCAGTGAAGCAGGTATTGGCAGGGCGTACGGCTACACCTTC. This encodes CAISEAGIGRAYGYTF.